The T cell receptor beta chain described here comes from a study of blood T cell repertoires in COVID-19. Study summary: Sites in the United States, Italy and Spain provided acute and convalescent COVID-19 samples. Sample material is recorded as cDNA or gDNA derived from T cells, B-cell-depleted T cells, or PBMCs.

Germline-derived CDR1 and CDR2 are KGHSH and LQKENI. CDR3 length: 16 amino acids. V lost 2 bases and J 0 bases, leaving 13 bases between the germline ends. Authors' methods: Reference gene primer amplification gave nucleated cell count estimates. TCRdb's table, derived via immunoSEQ multiplex PCR, lists solely in-frame clones and lacks some. That table gives V, J and clone size, and the DNA gave D and trimming. The sample records around 100,000 clones, 80% to 90% being singletons. This clonotype originated in a human donor with acute or convalescent COVID-19. The donor label of this sample is uncertain. This chain uses TRBV18 with TRBJ1-1, with a possible D match to TRBD1 (6 bases). Sequencing was carried out using peripheral blood. For the CDR3, the DNA is TGTGCCAGCTCACCAAGGACAGACCTCTTGAACACTGAAGCTTTCTTT. Translating it yields CASSPRTDLLNTEAFF. Variable domain in full (rest from reference TRBV18 and TRBJ1-1): NAGVMQNPRHLVRRRGQEARLRCSPMKGHSHVYWYRQLPEEGLKFMVYLQKENIIDESGMPKERFSAEFPKEGPSILRIQQVVRGDSAAYFCASSPRTDLLNTEAFFGQGTRLTVV.